This T cell receptor (beta chain) was obtained from a study of blood T cell repertoires in COVID-19. Profiled with immunoSEQ multiplex PCR; TCRdb holds only in-frame clones, not every one. The table records roughly 35,000 clones, around four fifths of them present only once. Trimming at V came to 0 bases and at J to 5 bases, leaving 12 bases not matched to a gene. Germline values: CDR1 SGHVS, CDR2 FQNEAQ. CDR3 length equals 18 residues. The sequence derives from a man of 80 years or more with acute or convalescent COVID-19. Sequenced sample: peripheral blood. The J gene is TRBJ2-2, the V gene TRBV7-8, with TRBD2 matching 7 bases. This CDR3 is CASSLARFAGERTGELFF. CDR3 nucleotides: TGTGCCAGCAGCTTAGCGCGGTTTGCGGGGGAGAGGACCGGGGAGCTGTTTTTT. The full variable domain, in which reference TRBV7-8 and TRBJ2-2 provide the parts outside the CDR3, is GAGVSQSPRYKVAKRGQDVALRCDPISGHVSLFWYQQALGQGPEFLTYFQNEAQLDKSGLPSDRFFAERPEGSVSTLKIQRTQQEDSAVYLCASSLARFAGERTGELFFGEGSRLTVL.